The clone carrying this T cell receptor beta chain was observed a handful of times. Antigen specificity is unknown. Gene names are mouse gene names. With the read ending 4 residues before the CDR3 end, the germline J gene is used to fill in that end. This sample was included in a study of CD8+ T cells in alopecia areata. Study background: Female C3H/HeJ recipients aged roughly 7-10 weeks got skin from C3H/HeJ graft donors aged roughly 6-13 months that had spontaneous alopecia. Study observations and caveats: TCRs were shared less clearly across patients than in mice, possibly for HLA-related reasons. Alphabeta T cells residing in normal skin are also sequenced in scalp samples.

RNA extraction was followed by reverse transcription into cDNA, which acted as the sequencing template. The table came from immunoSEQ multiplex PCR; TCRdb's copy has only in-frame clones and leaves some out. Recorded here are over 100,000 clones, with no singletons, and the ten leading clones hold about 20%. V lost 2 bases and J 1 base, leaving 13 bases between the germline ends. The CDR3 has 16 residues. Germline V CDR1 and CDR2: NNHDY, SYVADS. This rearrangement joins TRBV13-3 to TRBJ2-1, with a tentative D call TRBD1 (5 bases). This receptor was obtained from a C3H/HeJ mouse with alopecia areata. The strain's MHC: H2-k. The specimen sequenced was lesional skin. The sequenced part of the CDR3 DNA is TGTGCCAGCAGTGAGGCGGTGACAGAGAACTATGCT. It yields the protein CASSEAVTENYA. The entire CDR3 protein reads CASSEAVTENYAEQFF.